Each of the 18 T cell receptor beta chains below was sequenced from the same sample in a study of blood T cells in healthy people across ages. Combining a sample-barcoded 5' primer with a J-beta primer mix, a second PCR ran for 7 to 11 cycles. TCRdb recomputed calls from the 5' RACE reads with MiXCR, one row per CDR3 protein. In the table there are approximately 1.5 million distinct CDR3 sequences, almost 35% of which are singletons. Sequenced: blood. Receptors were obtained from a woman younger than 45 in good health.

J is TRBJ1-1 and V is TRBV24-1; D is ambiguous. V was shortened by 5 bases and J by 6 bases, with 6 bases between the two germline ends. Germline V gene lookup returns CDR1 KGHDR and CDR2 SFDVKD. This CDR3 spans 11 amino acids. DNA for the CDR3: TGTGCCACCAGTGTAGGAGCTGAAGCTTTCTTT. It codes for CATSVGAEAFF.

This clonotype has just a few counts. The chain recombines TRBV3-1 with TRBJ2-5; a possible D gene is TRBD2 (7 bases). Germline CDR1 reads LGHDT; CDR2 reads YNNKEL (reference sequence). This CDR3 has 15 residues. The V end was cut by 0 bases, the J end by 5 bases, with 13 bases between. The CDR3 protein is CASSQDGGAGETQYF. The CDR3 coding sequence is TGTGCCAGCAGCCAAGATGGGGGGGCCGGGGAGACCCAGTACTTC.

This clonotype has a handful of counts. The genes are TRBV7-3 and TRBJ2-1; TRBD2 matches 7 bases. The germline CDR1 and CDR2 sequences are SGHTA and FQGTGA. The V gene end was trimmed by 10 bases and the J gene end by 2 bases; junction bases not matched to a gene: 8. The CDR3 is made up of 14 amino acids. CDR3 in DNA: TGTGCCACTGCGGAGGGGACTACCTACAATGAGCAGTTCTTC. Translated, it gives CATAEGTTYNEQFF.

The chain recombines TRBV27 with TRBJ2-1; 10 nucleotides match TRBD2. From germline, CDR1 is MNHEY and CDR2 SMNVEV (reference sequence). Losses at the gene ends were 4 bases for V and 5 bases for J; bases not matched to a gene: 5. The CDR3 contains 15 residues. DNA for the CDR3: TGTGCCAGCAGTTCCAAGCGGGGGGGCAACAATGAGCAGTTCTTC. Its translation is CASSSKRGGNNEQFF.

The rearrangement uses TRBV10-2 and TRBJ2-7; 9 bases fit TRBD2. V shed 0 bases and J 1 base; nucleotides not matched to a gene: 10. The germline V gene has CDR1 WSHSY and CDR2 SAAADI. The CDR3 totals 18 residues. CDR3 sequence: CASSESWREGLSSYEQYF. CDR3 nucleotides: TGCGCCAGCAGTGAGTCGTGGCGGGAGGGCCTAAGTTCCTACGAGCAGTACTTC.

The chain uses TRBV7-9 and TRBJ1-5; D possibly corresponds to TRBD1 (6 bases). Germline CDR1 SEHNR, CDR2 FQNEAQ (reference sequence). The CDR3 has 13 residues. V lost 5 bases and J 5 bases, leaving 10 bases between the germline ends. CDR3 DNA sequence: TGTGCCAGCAGCCCGCAGGGGTATCAGCCCCAGCATTTT. Translated, it gives CASSPQGYQPQHF.

This clonotype occurred a few times. The chain couples TRBV5-1 to TRBJ1-2; TRBD1 might be the D (6 bases). Germline assignment: CDR1 SGHRS and CDR2 YFSETQ. This CDR3 is 14 amino acids long. The V end was cut by 1 base, the J end by 6 bases, with 13 bases between. Written as DNA, the CDR3 is TGCGCCAGCAGCTTGAATGGACAGTGGGATGGCTACACCTTC. Protein: CASSLNGQWDGYTF. Complete variable domain (other parts from reference TRBV5-1 and TRBJ1-2): KAGVTQTPRYLIKTRGQQVTLSCSPISGHRSVSWYQQTPGQGLQFLFEYFSETQRNKGNFPGRFSGRQFSNSRSEMNVSTLELGDSALYLCASSLNGQWDGYTFGSGTRLTVV.

Many counts were recorded for this clonotype. The V gene is TRBV4-1, the J gene TRBJ1-2; D unresolved. The CDR3 is 16 amino acids. Trimming took off 0 bases at V and 5 bases at J, with 16 bases between the two ends. Germline V gene lookup returns CDR1 MGHRA and CDR2 YSYEKL. The DNA of the CDR3 is TGCGCCAGCAGCCAAGAGCCCGACACGGTTCGTTATGGCTACACCTTC. It codes for CASSQEPDTVRYGYTF.

The chain employs TRBV7-9 and TRBJ2-1; D remains unclear. With 0 bases removed from V and 6 bases from J, the gap between germline ends came to 12 bases. Germline lookup yields CDR1 SEHNR and CDR2 FQNEAQ (reference sequence). The CDR3 is made up of 15 amino acids. The CDR3: CASSLAGQVRNEQFF. CDR3 DNA: TGTGCCAGCAGCTTAGCTGGGCAGGTACGCAATGAGCAGTTCTTC. Drawing the rest from reference TRBV7-9 and TRBJ2-1, the complete variable domain is DTGVSQNPRHKITKRGQNVTFRCDPISEHNRLYWYRQTLGQGPEFLTYFQNEAQLEKSRLLSDRFSAERPKGSFSTLEIQRTEQGDSAMYLCASSLAGQVRNEQFFGPGTRLTVL.

This clonotype has only a few counts. This chain uses TRBV6-5 with TRBJ2-1, with 7 nucleotides matching TRBD2. This CDR3 comprises 16 residues. The germline CDR1 and CDR2 sequences are MNHEY and SVGAGI. Losses at the gene ends were 2 bases for V and 2 bases for J; bases not matched to a gene: 6. CDR3 bases: TGTGCCAGCAGTTACGGGCAGCTAGCGGCCTACAATGAGCAGTTCTTC. Encoded protein: CASSYGQLAAYNEQFF.

There are a few counts of this clonotype. This sequence joins TRBV13 and TRBJ2-4; 9 nucleotides match TRBD2. Near its end, the DNA agrees better with TRBJ2-7, so the J call may be wrong. Germline V gene sequence: CDR1 PRHDT, CDR2 FYEKMQ (reference sequence). This CDR3 comprises 14 residues. The CDR3 bases are TGTGCCAGCAGCTTCTATAGCGGGGGCTACGAGCAGTACTTC. This gives the protein CASSFYSGGYEQYF.

V and J are TRBV15 and TRBJ2-7; D gene uncertain. V was cut by 4 bases and J by 1 base, with 5 bases left in between. The CDR3 runs 12 residues. CDR1 and CDR2 from the germline V gene are LNHNV and YYDKDF (reference sequence). This CDR3 is CATSTTSYEQYF. The CDR3 nucleotides are TGTGCCACCAGCACAACGTCCTACGAGCAGTACTTC.

The chain has TRBV24-1 and TRBJ2-3; tentative D call: TRBD2 (6 bases). CDR1 and CDR2 from the germline V gene are KGHDR and SFDVKD. CDR3 length equals 16 residues. Trimming took off 6 bases at V and 6 bases at J, with 21 bases between the two ends. CDR3 sequence reads: CATSSGRLGFSDTQYF. CDR3 nucleotide sequence: TGTGCCACCAGTTCCGGAAGACTAGGGTTTTCCGATACGCAGTATTTT.

The CDR3 protein is CASSPWDILSYEQYF. CDR3 nucleotide sequence: TGTGCCAGCAGCCCCTGGGACATCCTCTCCTACGAGCAGTACTTC. V gene TRBV9 combines with J gene TRBJ2-7, with D perhaps TRBD1 (6 bases). The CDR3 covers 15 residues. Germline CDR1 and CDR2: SGDLS and YYNGEE. Trimming removed 4 bases from V and 0 bases from J, with 14 bases in between.

The sample holds a few counts of this clonotype. This chain uses TRBV11-2 with TRBJ2-2, with TRBD2 matching 13 bases. The germline gives CDR1 SGHAT, CDR2 FQNNGV. With 4 bases clipped from V and 5 bases from J, the junction kept 7 bases outside the gene matches. This CDR3 spans 17 amino acids. The CDR3 is CASSSPSGLAGTGELFF. The CDR3 bases are TGTGCCAGCAGCTCACCTTCGGGACTAGCGGGAACCGGGGAGCTGTTTTTT.

This clonotype was seen only a few times. The gene calls are TRBV5-6 and TRBJ2-7, with TRBD2 matching over 7 bases. In germline, CDR1 is SGHDT, CDR2 YYEEEE. Trimming removed 4 bases from V and 6 bases from J; junction bases left unmatched: 7. The CDR3 spans 13 residues. In nucleotides, the CDR3 is TGTGCCAGCAGCCGAGGGACGGGGGGCGAGCAGTACTTC. This sequence encodes CASSRGTGGEQYF.

The chain has TRBV9 and TRBJ1-1, with 9 bases that match TRBD1. CDR1 and CDR2 from the germline V gene are SGDLS and YYNGEE. The CDR3 length is 16 residues. V was pared by 6 bases and J by 1 base, with 10 bases of the junction left unmatched. This chain's CDR3 is CASNSGTGKGNTEAFF. The DNA for the CDR3 is TGTGCCAGCAACTCAGGGACAGGGAAAGGGAACACTGAAGCTTTCTTT.

This clonotype was seen a few times. The chain links TRBV9 to TRBJ1-4, with TRBD1 as a possible D gene (6 bases). The length of the CDR3 is 16 residues. Germline loops: CDR1 SGDLS, CDR2 YYNGEE. V was clipped by 3 bases and J by 0 bases, with 12 bases between them. CDR3 nucleotides: TGTGCCAGCAGCGAGGGGGACCTGGCAACTAATGAAAAACTGTTTTTT. Its translation is CASSEGDLATNEKLFF.